This TCR beta chain was captured in a study of T cell changes during pregnancy in multiple sclerosis. The data were produced by immunoSEQ multiplex PCR, yet TCRdb's version contains in-frame clones alone and is incomplete. The profile shows 55,000 to 95,000 clones, over 85% of them singletons. With 6 bases removed from V and 8 bases from J, the gap between germline ends came to 20 bases. The V gene's germline CDR1 is MNHEY and CDR2 SVGAGI. This CDR3 is 15 amino acids long. This TCR came from a female donor in good health, enrolled as a control in a pregnancy study. The V and J genes are TRBV6-5 and TRBJ2-1; D is unclear. This specimen consisted of peripheral blood, obtained in the second trimester of pregnancy. CDR3 nucleotides: TGTGCCAGCAGGAGACATCGGTCCACCGTGCATGAGCAGTTCTTC. Protein product: CASRRHRSTVHEQFF.